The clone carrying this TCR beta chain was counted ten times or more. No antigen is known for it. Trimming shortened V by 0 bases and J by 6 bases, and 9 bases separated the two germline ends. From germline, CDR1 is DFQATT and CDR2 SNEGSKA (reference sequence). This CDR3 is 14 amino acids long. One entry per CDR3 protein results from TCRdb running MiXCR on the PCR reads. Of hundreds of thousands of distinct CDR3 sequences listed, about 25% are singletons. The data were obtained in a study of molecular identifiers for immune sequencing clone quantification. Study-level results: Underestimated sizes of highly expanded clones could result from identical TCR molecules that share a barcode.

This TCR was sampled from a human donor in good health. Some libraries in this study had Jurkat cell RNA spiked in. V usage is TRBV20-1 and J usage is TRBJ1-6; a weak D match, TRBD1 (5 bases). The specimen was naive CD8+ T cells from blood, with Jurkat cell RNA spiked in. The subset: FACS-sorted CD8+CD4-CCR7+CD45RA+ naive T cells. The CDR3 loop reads CSARDRDGNSPLHF. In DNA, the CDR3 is TGCAGTGCTAGAGATAGGGACGGTAATTCACCCCTCCACTTT.